This T cell receptor (beta chain) appears in the sequencing data of a study of chemoradiotherapy in HPV16-positive cancers (dated by TCRdb to between 2022 and 2023). For the wider study: Candidate HPV-specific T-cell clones and common TCR motifs were defined through functional T-cell assays on cells from two HPV16-positive patients. The candidate HPV-specific TCRs and motifs were subsequently tracked in TCR repertoires obtained from fewer than 95 patients with HPV-related cancers. Whether T-cell immunity against the HPV oncoproteins E6 and E7 changes during chemoradiotherapy and whether survival is affected by this immunity were examined in the study.

From the germline V gene, CDR1 is MDHEN and CDR2 is SYDVKM. From its cysteine to its phenylalanine, the CDR3 spans 13 amino acids. Only CDR3 DNA remains: 39 bases, in frame from the first base. Trimming accounts for 7 bases at V and 13 bases at J, while the number of junction bases matched to no gene is 7. Repertoires were sampled multiple times during chemoradiotherapy, which allowed clonal expansion in the tumor microenvironment to be followed. Library preparation employed the immunoSEQ multiplex PCR assay. TCRdb holds this immuneACCESS table with in-frame rearrangements only. Some clones are missing; in checked studies, unresolved V genes explain under half, and the rest has no known cause. The sample table holds some 2,000 clones, of which 80% to 90% were seen once. The ten biggest clones cover 9% to 10% of the sample. About this clone itself: No cognate antigen has been identified for it. Base qualities are not at hand, and no much larger clone is one base apart.

General findings and caveats noted by the study authors: Expansion of candidate HPV-specific clones and E7-related TCR motifs was observed in the tumor microenvironment during treatment, whereas no such expansion was observed for non-HPV-specific T cells. The survival association was reported for HPV16-positive patients, and the functional definition of HPV-specific T cells was derived from only a couple of HPV16-positive patients. In HPV16-positive patients, expansion of HPV-responsive T cells during chemoradiotherapy was found to be associated with improved recurrence-free survival.

This TCR was sampled from a human donor with HPV-associated anogenital cancer. The source was tumor tissue, collected from a patient who underwent chemoradiotherapy. The chain was built from TRBV28 and TRBJ2-1, with 13 central nucleotides matching TRBD2. The DNA reads as follows: TGTGCCAGCAAAATAGGGACTAGCGGGACCCAGTTCTTC. Translated, it reads CASKIGTSGTQFF.